The clone carrying this T cell receptor beta chain was found a few times. The antigen is unknown. Amplification by 5'RACE using constant-segment primers produced TCR alpha and TCR beta cDNA libraries that carried sample barcodes and UMIs. One entry per CDR3 protein results from TCRdb running MiXCR on the 5' RACE reads. The sample carries about 430,000 distinct CDR3 sequences, approximately 24% recorded once. The data originate from a study of T-cell memory formation after mild COVID-19. Study-level results: Clones shrinking between day 15 and 85 showed a balanced CD4/CD8 split, and those that grew later tilted toward CD4+. Researchers found some responding clones in pre-infection memory, a sign that cross-reactive memory joined.

This TCR was sampled from an adult woman who had mild COVID-19 (a few samples of this study predate the infection). Cell type and time point are not known. The sequenced sample was PBMCs or a T cell subset sorted from them (not recorded which).

The CDR3 nucleotides are TGCAGCGTATTGGGGGGACAGGGAGCGAATGAGCAGTTCTTC. Its protein is CSVLGGQGANEQFF. The chain has TRBV29-1 and TRBJ2-1; 9 nucleotides agree with TRBD1. The germline V gene encodes CDR1 SQVTM and CDR2 ANQGSEA. V trimming: 6 bases; J trimming: 7 bases; junction bases outside the gene matches: 10. The CDR3 is 14 amino acids.